This TCR beta chain comes out of a study of cytomegalovirus exposure and HLA in healthy donors. Study-level findings and limits: Reportedly, a later analysis found an Asian-associated ancestry cluster had fewer N-insertions than the approximately 670-donor mean. A later analysis showed HLA-associated TCR beta chains outstripping equally common others in clonal expansion. Most of the TCR beta V segments (in an earlier analysis) were productive either about 87% or about 30% of the time. Cytomegalovirus-associated TCR beta chains were listed, numbering approximately 150.

The PCR contained 60 Vbeta and 13 Jbeta primers. Produced via immunoSEQ multiplex PCR; TCRdb's table is partial and in-frame only. The data show 120,000 to 150,000 clones, and the top ten clones hold around 1.6%. With respect to this clone: Its specificity is unknown.

This CDR3 contains 14 residues. The germline V and J ends were trimmed by 0 bases and 3 bases, with 6 bases remaining between them. In germline, CDR1 is SGDLS, CDR2 YYNGEE. The sample consisted of PBMCs. The receptor was derived from a woman in her 50s in good health and CMV-seronegative. The genes are TRBV9 and TRBJ1-4, with D possibly TRBD1 on 6 matching bases. CDR3 protein: CASSVDRANEKLFF. CDR3 nucleotide sequence: TGTGCCAGCAGCGTAGACAGGGCTAATGAAAAACTGTTTTTT. The entire variable domain, with the rest obtained from reference TRBV9 and TRBJ1-4, is as follows: DSGVTQTPKHLITATGQRVTLRCSPRSGDLSVYWYQQSLDQGLQFLIQYYNGEERAKGNILERFSAQQFPDLHSELNLSSLELGDSALYFCASSVDRANEKLFFGSGTQLSVL.